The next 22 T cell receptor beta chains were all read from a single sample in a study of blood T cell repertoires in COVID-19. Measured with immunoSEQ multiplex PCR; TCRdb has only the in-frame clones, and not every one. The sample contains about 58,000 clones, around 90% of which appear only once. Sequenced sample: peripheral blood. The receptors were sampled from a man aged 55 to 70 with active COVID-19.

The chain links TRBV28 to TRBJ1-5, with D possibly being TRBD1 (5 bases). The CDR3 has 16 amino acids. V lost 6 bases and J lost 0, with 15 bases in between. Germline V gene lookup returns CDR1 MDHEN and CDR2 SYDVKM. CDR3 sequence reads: CASRNPGQGSNQPQHF. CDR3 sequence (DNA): TGTGCCAGCAGAAACCCCGGACAAGGTAGCAATCAGCCCCAGCATTTT.

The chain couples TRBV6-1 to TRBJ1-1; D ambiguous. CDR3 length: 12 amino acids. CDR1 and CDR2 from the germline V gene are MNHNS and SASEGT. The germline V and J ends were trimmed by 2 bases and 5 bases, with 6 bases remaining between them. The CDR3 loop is CASSELRTEAFF. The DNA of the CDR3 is TGTGCCAGCAGTGAACTCCGTACTGAAGCTTTCTTT.

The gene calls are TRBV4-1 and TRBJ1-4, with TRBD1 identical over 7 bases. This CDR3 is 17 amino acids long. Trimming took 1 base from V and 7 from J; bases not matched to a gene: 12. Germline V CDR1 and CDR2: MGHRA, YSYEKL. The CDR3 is CASSQGDGGGASEKLFF. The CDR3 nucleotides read TGCGCCAGCAGCCAAGGTGACGGAGGGGGCGCGAGTGAAAAACTGTTTTTT.

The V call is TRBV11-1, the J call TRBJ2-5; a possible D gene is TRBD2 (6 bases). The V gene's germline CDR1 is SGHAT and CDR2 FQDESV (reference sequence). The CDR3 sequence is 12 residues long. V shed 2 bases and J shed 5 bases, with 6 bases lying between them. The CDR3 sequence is CASSLRGETQYF. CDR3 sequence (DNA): TGTGCCAGCAGCTTACGGGGGGAGACCCAGTACTTC.

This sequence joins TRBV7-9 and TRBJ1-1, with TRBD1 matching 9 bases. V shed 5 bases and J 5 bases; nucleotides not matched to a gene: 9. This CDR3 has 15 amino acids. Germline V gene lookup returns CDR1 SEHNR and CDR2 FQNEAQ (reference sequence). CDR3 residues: CASSGPTGGNTEAFF. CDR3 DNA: TGTGCCAGCAGCGGTCCGACAGGGGGAAATACTGAAGCTTTCTTT. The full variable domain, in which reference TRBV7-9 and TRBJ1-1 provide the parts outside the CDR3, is DTGVSQNPRHKITKRGQNVTFRCDPISEHNRLYWYRQTLGQGPEFLTYFQNEAQLEKSRLLSDRFSAERPKGSFSTLEIQRTEQGDSAMYLCASSGPTGGNTEAFFGQGTRLTVV.

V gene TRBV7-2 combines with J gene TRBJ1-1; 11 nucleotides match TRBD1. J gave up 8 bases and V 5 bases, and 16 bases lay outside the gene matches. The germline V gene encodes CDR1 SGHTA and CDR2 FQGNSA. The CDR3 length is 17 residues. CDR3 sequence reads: CASSLTGDRGRNGEAFF. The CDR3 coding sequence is TGTGCCAGCAGCCTAACGGGGGACAGGGGGAGAAATGGGGAAGCTTTCTTT.

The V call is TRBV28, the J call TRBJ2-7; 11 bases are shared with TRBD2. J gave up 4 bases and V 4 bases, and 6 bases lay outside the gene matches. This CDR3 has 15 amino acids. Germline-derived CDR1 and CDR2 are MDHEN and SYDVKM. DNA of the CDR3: TGTGCCAGCAGTTCATTAGCGGGAGGGTCTTACGAGCAGTACTTC. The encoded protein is CASSSLAGGSYEQYF. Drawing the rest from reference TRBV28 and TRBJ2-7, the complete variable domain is DVKVTQSSRYLVKRTGEKVFLECVQDMDHENMFWYRQDPGLGLRLIYFSYDVKMKEKGDIPEGYSVSREKKERFSLILESASTNQTSMYLCASSSLAGGSYEQYFGPGTRLTVT.

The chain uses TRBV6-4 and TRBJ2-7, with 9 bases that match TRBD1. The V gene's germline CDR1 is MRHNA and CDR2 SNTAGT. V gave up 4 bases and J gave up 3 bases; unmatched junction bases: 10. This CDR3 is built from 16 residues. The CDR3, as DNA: TGTGCCAGCAGTGTCGAAGGGGGACAGGGTAACTACGAGCAGTACTTC. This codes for CASSVEGGQGNYEQYF.

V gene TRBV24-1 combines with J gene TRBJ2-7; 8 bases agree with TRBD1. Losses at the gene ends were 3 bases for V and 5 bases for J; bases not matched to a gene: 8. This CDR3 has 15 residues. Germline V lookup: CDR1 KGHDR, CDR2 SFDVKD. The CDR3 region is CATSDPTGVHDEQYF. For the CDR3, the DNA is TGTGCCACCAGTGATCCGACAGGGGTTCACGACGAGCAGTACTTC.

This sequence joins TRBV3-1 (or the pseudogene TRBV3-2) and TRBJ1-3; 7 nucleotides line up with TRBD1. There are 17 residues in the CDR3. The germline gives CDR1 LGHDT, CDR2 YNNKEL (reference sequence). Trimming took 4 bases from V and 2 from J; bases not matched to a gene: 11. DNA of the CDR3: TGTGCCAGCAGCCGAAGTTTCAGGGGGTTTGCTGGAAACACCATATATTTT. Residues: CASSRSFRGFAGNTIYF.

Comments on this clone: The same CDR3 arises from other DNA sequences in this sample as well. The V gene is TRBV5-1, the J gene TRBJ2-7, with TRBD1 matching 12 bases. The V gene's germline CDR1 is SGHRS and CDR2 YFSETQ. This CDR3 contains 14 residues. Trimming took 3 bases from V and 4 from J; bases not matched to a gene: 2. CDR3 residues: CASSWGQGAYEQYF. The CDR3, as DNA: TGCGCCAGCAGCTGGGGACAGGGGGCTTACGAGCAGTACTTC.

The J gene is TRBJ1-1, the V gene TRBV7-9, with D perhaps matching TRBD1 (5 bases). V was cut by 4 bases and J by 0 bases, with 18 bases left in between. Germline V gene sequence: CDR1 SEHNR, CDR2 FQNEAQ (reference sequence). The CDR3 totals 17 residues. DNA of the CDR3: TGTGCCAGCAGCTCTATTGGAACAGGATATATGAACACTGAAGCTTTCTTT. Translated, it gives CASSSIGTGYMNTEAFF.

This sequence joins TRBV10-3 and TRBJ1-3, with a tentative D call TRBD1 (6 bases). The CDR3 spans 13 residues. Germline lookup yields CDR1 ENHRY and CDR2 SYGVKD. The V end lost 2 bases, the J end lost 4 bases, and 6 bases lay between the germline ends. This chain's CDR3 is CAISERGGNTIYF. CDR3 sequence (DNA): TGTGCCATCAGTGAGAGGGGGGGAAACACCATATATTTT.

CDR3 sequence: CASSGGARDEQFF. CDR3 nucleotide sequence: TGTGCCAGTAGTGGGGGGGCTCGGGATGAGCAGTTCTTC. This chain links TRBV19 with TRBJ2-1, with a tentative D call TRBD2 (7 bases). Trimming took 5 bases from V and 8 from J, leaving 13 bases between them. The germline gives CDR1 LNHDA, CDR2 SQIVND (reference sequence). This CDR3 is built from 13 residues.

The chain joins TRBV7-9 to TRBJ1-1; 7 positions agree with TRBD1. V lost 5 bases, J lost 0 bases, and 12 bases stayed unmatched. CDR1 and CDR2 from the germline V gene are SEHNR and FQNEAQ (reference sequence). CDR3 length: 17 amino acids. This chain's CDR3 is CASSIVHRGGLNTEAFF. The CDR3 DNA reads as TGTGCCAGCAGCATAGTCCACAGGGGAGGCCTGAACACTGAAGCTTTCTTT.

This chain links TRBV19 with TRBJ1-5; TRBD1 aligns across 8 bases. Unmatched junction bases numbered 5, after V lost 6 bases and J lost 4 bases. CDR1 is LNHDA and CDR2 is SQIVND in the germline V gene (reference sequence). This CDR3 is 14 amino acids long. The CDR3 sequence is CASRKGQVNQPQHF. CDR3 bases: TGTGCCAGTAGGAAGGGACAGGTAAATCAGCCCCAGCATTTT.

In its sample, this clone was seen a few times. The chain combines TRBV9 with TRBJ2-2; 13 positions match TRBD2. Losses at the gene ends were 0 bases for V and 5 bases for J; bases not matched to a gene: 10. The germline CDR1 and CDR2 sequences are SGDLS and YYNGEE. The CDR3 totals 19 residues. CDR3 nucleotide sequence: TGTGCCAGCAGCGTAGGACTAGCGGGGGGATCCCCGGTGACCGGGGAGCTGTTTTTT. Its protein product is CASSVGLAGGSPVTGELFF.

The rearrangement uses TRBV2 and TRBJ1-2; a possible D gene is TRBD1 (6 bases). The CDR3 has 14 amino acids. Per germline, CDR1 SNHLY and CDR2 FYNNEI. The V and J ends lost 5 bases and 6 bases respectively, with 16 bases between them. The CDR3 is CASSIHQGKDGYTF. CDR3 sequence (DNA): TGTGCCAGCAGTATACACCAGGGGAAGGATGGCTACACCTTC.

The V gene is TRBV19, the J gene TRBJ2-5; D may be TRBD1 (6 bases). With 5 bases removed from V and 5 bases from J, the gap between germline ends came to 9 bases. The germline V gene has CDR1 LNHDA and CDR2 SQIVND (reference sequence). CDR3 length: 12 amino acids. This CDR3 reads CASSSGAETQYF. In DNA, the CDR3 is TGTGCCAGTAGTTCAGGGGCGGAGACCCAGTACTTC.

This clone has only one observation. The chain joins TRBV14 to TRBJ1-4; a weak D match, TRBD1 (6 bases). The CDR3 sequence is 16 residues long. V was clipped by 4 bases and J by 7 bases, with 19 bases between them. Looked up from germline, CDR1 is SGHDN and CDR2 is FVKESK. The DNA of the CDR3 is TGTGCCAGCAGCCGGACCAGGGACAATCTAGTTGAAAAACTGTTTTTT. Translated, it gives CASSRTRDNLVEKLFF.

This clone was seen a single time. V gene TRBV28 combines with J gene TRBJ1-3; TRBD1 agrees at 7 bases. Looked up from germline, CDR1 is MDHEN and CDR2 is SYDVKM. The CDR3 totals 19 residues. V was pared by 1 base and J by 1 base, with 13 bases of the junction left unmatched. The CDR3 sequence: CASSLFHPDRTGSGNTIYF. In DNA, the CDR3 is TGTGCCAGCAGTTTATTTCATCCGGACAGGACTGGGTCTGGAAACACCATATATTTT.

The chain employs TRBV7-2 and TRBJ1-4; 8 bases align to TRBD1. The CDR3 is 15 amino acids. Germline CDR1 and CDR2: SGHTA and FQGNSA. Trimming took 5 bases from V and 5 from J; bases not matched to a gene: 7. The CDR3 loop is CASSADRGKNEKLFF. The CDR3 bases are TGTGCCAGCAGCGCCGACAGGGGAAAGAATGAAAAACTGTTTTTT.